Listed here are 13 T cell receptor beta chains from one sample, sequenced in a study of T cell responses to AZD1222 COVID-19 vaccine. The protocol was immunoSEQ multiplex PCR, while the TCRdb copy is restricted to in-frame clones and leaves out a portion. The sample lists just under 150,000 clones, approximately 89% occurring once. Source: peripheral blood, taken 28 days after the second AZD1222 dose. The receptors were sampled from an adult who received the AZD1222 COVID-19 vaccine.

This chain uses TRBV19 with TRBJ2-1; D gene ambiguous. V was cut by 2 bases and J by 3 bases, with 8 bases left in between. The CDR3 loop spans 14 amino acids. Germline V lookup: CDR1 LNHDA, CDR2 SQIVND (reference sequence). CDR3 DNA sequence: TGTGCCAGTAGTATAAGCTTGTACTACAATGAGCAGTTCTTC. It specifies CASSISLYYNEQFF.

The chain has TRBV3-1 (or the pseudogene TRBV3-2) and TRBJ2-1, with 15 positions matching TRBD2. Trimming took 1 base from V and 2 from J; bases not matched to a gene: 0. The length of the CDR3 is 17 residues. Per the germline V gene, CDR1 is LGHDT and CDR2 is YNNKEL (reference sequence). The DNA of the CDR3 is TGTGCCAGCAGCCAAGGGACTAGCGGGAGGGCCTACAATGAGCAGTTCTTC. Amino acids: CASSQGTSGRAYNEQFF.

Points on this clone: At one end the junction does not follow the germline gene, possibly because of a read error. The chain joins TRBV7-7 to TRBJ2-7; 12 nucleotides match TRBD1. Germline assignment: CDR1 SSHAT and CDR2 FNYEAQ (reference sequence). This CDR3 is 18 amino acids long. CDR3 sequence (DNA): TGTGCTAGCAGCCCCAGGGACAGGGGGCGAGCTGCCGACTACGAGCAGTACTTC. This gives the protein CASSPRDRGRAADYEQYF.

This clone has just a few counts. CDR3 residues: CATASDVNYGYTF. Written as DNA, the CDR3 is TGTGCCACGGCGTCTGACGTTAACTATGGCTACACCTTC. This chain uses TRBV24-1 with TRBJ1-2; D gene uncertain. V was shortened by 10 bases and J by 1 base, with 12 bases between the two germline ends. This CDR3 comprises 13 residues. Germline loops: CDR1 KGHDR, CDR2 SFDVKD.

The CDR3 protein is CASSFQGNQETQYF. For the CDR3, the DNA is TGTGCCAGCAGCTTCCAGGGGAACCAAGAGACCCAGTACTTC. This sequence joins TRBV7-2 and TRBJ2-5; D may be TRBD1 (6 bases). V shed 3 bases and J shed 0 bases, with 8 bases lying between them. The CDR3 length is 14 residues. CDR1 is SGHTA, CDR2 FQGNSA, per germline.

The chain carries TRBV5-1 and TRBJ2-5; TRBD2 might be the D (6 bases). The CDR3 covers 14 residues. CDR1 and CDR2 from the germline V gene are SGHRS and YFSETQ. The V gene lost 4 bases and the J gene lost 5 bases, with 15 bases spanning the gap. The CDR3: CASSLGRERETQYF. CDR3 bases: TGCGCCAGCAGCCTTGGGCGGGAACGGGAGACCCAGTACTTC.

This clone was observed a handful of times. This chain uses TRBV7-9 with TRBJ1-2; no reliable D call. The germline V gene has CDR1 SEHNR and CDR2 FQNEAQ (reference sequence). This CDR3 is 14 amino acids long. V was trimmed by 4 bases and J by 8 bases, leaving 17 bases between them. The CDR3 region has the DNA TGTGCCAGCAGCTCACAGCCGGGGAACGCGGGCTACACCTTC. Encoded protein: CASSSQPGNAGYTF.

The V and J genes are TRBV9 and TRBJ1-1; TRBD1 matches at 7 bases. The CDR3 has 14 amino acids. Germline V gives CDR1 SGDLS, CDR2 YYNGEE. V lost 3 bases and J lost 1; bases outside the gene matches: 3. CDR3 coding DNA: TGTGCCAGCAGCGCACAGGGGCAGAACACTGAAGCTTTCTTT. It translates to CASSAQGQNTEAFF.

V gene TRBV9 combines with J gene TRBJ2-5; a possible D gene is TRBD2 (6 bases). There are 14 residues in the CDR3. Trimming left V 0 bases short and J 5 bases short, with 11 bases between. The germline V gene encodes CDR1 SGDLS and CDR2 YYNGEE. The CDR3 region is CASSVGAGGETQYF. The CDR3 bases are TGTGCCAGCAGCGTAGGAGCTGGGGGGGAGACCCAGTACTTC. Full variable domain (rest looked up from reference TRBV9 and TRBJ2-5): DSGVTQTPKHLITATGQRVTLRCSPRSGDLSVYWYQQSLDQGLQFLIQYYNGEERAKGNILERFSAQQFPDLHSELNLSSLELGDSALYFCASSVGAGGETQYFGPGTRLLVL.

The rearrangement joins TRBV19 to TRBJ1-5; a possible D gene is TRBD1 (6 bases). This CDR3 contains 16 residues. The germline V gene encodes CDR1 LNHDA and CDR2 SQIVND (reference sequence). Trimming took 6 bases from V and 2 from J, leaving 17 bases between them. CDR3 in DNA: TGTGCCAGTAGCCGCTCGGGGGGGGCTGGCAATCAGCCCCAGCATTTT. Its translation is CASSRSGGAGNQPQHF.

This clone was counted between two and nine times. The chain couples TRBV4-1 to TRBJ2-3, with a tentative D call TRBD1 (5 bases). V lost 0 bases and J 5 bases, leaving 9 bases between the germline ends. The CDR3 has 14 residues. In germline, CDR1 is MGHRA, CDR2 YSYEKL. The CDR3 nucleotides are TGCGCCAGCAGCCAAGATGGGGCGGTAGATACGCAGTATTTT. The encoded protein is CASSQDGAVDTQYF.

The CDR3 DNA reads as TGTGCCAGCAGCTTAGCGGGACAGGGTCTTAGTCAGCCCCAGCATTTT. Amino acids: CASSLAGQGLSQPQHF. The V call is TRBV7-8, the J call TRBJ1-5; 9 bases agree with TRBD1. This CDR3 has 16 residues. From germline, CDR1 is SGHVS and CDR2 FQNEAQ. Trimming cost V 0 bases and J 6 bases; bases outside gene matches: 6.

The rearrangement uses TRBV19 and TRBJ1-4; D is undetermined. This CDR3 spans 14 amino acids. Germline-derived CDR1 and CDR2 are LNHDA and SQIVND (reference sequence). Trimming took 5 bases from V and 0 from J, leaving 7 bases between them. CDR3 nucleotide sequence: TGTGCCAGTAGTTTTCGTACAACTAATGAAAAACTGTTTTTT. Translating it yields CASSFRTTNEKLFF.